Below, one T cell receptor (beta chain) is given with its context. Its matching antigen is unknown. The sample is drawn from a study of cytomegalovirus exposure and HLA in healthy donors. The study's findings and limits: Within a later analysis, the majority of CMV-associated TCR beta chains appeared HLA-restricted. No immune exposure information besides CMV serostatus was available. It was about 150 TCR beta chains that were listed as cytomegalovirus-associated.

V shed 2 bases and J shed 0 bases, with 9 bases lying between them. The CDR3 contains 15 residues. Germline V lookup: CDR1 SGHRS, CDR2 YFSETQ. The PCR had 60 Vbeta and 13 Jbeta primers. Sequencing was performed with immunoSEQ multiplex PCR; in TCRdb, only in-frame clones are kept and a portion is missing. Among approximately 130,000 clones listed, about two thirds were seen once. This TCR was sampled from a woman aged 55-69 years in good health and CMV-seropositive. V and J are TRBV5-1 and TRBJ2-1, with D perhaps matching TRBD1 (6 bases). Specimen: PBMCs. CDR3: CASSLRDNSYNEQFF. The CDR3 DNA reads TGCGCCAGCAGCTTACGGGACAACTCCTACAATGAGCAGTTCTTC. Supplemented by reference TRBV5-1 and TRBJ2-1, the full variable domain reads KAGVTQTPRYLIKTRGQQVTLSCSPISGHRSVSWYQQTPGQGLQFLFEYFSETQRNKGNFPGRFSGRQFSNSRSEMNVSTLELGDSALYLCASSLRDNSYNEQFFGPGTRLTVL.